This T cell receptor beta chain was recovered during a study of OX40 agonist ivuxolimab in advanced cancers. Sequencing used immunoSEQ multiplex PCR; TCRdb keeps in-frame clones, though not all of them. The sample contains 45,000 to 65,000 clones, approximately 87% of which appear only once. J was trimmed by 1 base and V by 6 bases; bases with no gene match: 2. Germline loops: CDR1 MNHEY, CDR2 SMNVEV (reference sequence). The CDR3 consists of 13 residues. The genes are TRBV27 and TRBJ1-1, with 7 bases matching TRBD1. The TCR comes from an adult with an advanced solid tumor such as melanoma, head and neck, liver or kidney cancer. Sequencing used CD4+ or CD8+ T cells sorted from blood, obtained in a trial of the OX40 agonist ivuxolimab. Here the CDR3 DNA reads TGTGCCAGCAGGCGACAGGGGAACACTGAAGCTTTCTTT. Translated, it gives CASRRQGNTEAFF.